Shown below are 26 T cell receptor beta chains from a single sample sequenced in a study of tumor and adjacent non-tumor tissue in lung cancer. This sample's RNA came from whole unsorted tissue. Three rounds of nested PCR, following a modified ARM-PCR protocol, produced the TCRbeta library. TCRdb independently ran MiXCR on the multiplex PCR reads; one entry per CDR3 protein. The sample carries 95,000 to 150,000 distinct CDR3 sequences, approximately 66% recorded once. Sequencing was performed on lung tumor tissue. The receptors were sampled from a man aged 25-45 years with non-small cell lung cancer.

The V gene is TRBV24-1, the J gene TRBJ2-1; possible D gene TRBD2, 6 bases. The germline V gene has CDR1 KGHDR and CDR2 SFDVKD. This CDR3 has 11 residues. CDR3 nucleotide sequence: TGTGCTACCGGGGGTGAGGGTGAGCAGTTCTTC. This codes for CATGGEGEQFF.

This clonotype showed up many times. V and J are TRBV20-1 and TRBJ2-3, with TRBD2 matching over 14 bases. Trimming took 6 bases from V and 1 from J; bases not matched to a gene: 9. Germline CDR1 is DFQATT and CDR2 is SNEGSKA (reference sequence). The CDR3 is made up of 17 amino acids. CDR3 nucleotides: TGCAGTGCACCTCGGACTAGCGGGGGGCATGGCACAGATACGCAGTATTTT. This codes for CSAPRTSGGHGTDTQYF.

Comment on this clonotype: A much larger clone differs by one base, so this may be a read error. CDR3 loop: CASSLDRHTGTQYF. DNA for the CDR3: TGTGCCAGCAGCTTGGACAGGCACACAGGTACGCAGTATTTT. The chain links TRBV5-4 to TRBJ2-3; D perhaps matches TRBD1 (5 bases). CDR3 length equals 14 residues. The germline gives CDR1 SGHNT, CDR2 YYREEE (reference sequence). The variable domain in full, with the rest retrieved from reference TRBV5-4 and TRBJ2-3, is ETGVTQSPTHLIKTRGQQVTLRCSSQSGHNTVSWYQQALGQGPQFIFQYYREEENGRGNFPPRFSGLQFPNYSSELNVNALELDDSALYLCASSLDRHTGTQYFGPGTRLTVL.

As regards this clonotype: In this CDR3 the conserved last residue, phenylalanine or tryptophan, is missing, so a read error is likely. The chain couples TRBV11-3 to TRBJ2-5, with D hard to call. CDR3 length: 13 residues. CDR1 SGHNT and CDR2 YENEEA come from the germline V gene. The CDR3 nucleotides are TGTGCCAGCAACTTAGATAAAATCGGGACCCAGTACTTA. This sequence encodes CASNLDKIGTQYL.

This clonotype was seen a handful of times. This may be a read error, as it is one base from a much larger clone. The rearrangement joins TRBV20-1 to TRBJ1-5; the D gene is possibly TRBD1 (6 bases). CDR1 and CDR2 from the germline V gene are DFQATT and SNEGSKA (reference sequence). This CDR3 comprises 15 residues. CDR3: CSAAGDGYSNRPQHF. DNA for the CDR3: TGCAGTGCTGCAGGGGACGGATATAGCAATCGGCCCCAGCATTTT.

This clonotype was counted at least ten times. V and J are TRBV11-3 and TRBJ1-1, with D perhaps TRBD1 (5 bases). Between the trimmed V and J ends, which lost 2 bases and 1 base, there was a span of 8 bases. The CDR3 has 14 residues. The V gene's germline CDR1 is SGHNT and CDR2 YENEEA. The CDR3 is CASSLRGWNTEAFF. CDR3 nucleotide sequence: TGTGCCAGCAGCTTAAGGGGCTGGAACACTGAAGCTTTCTTT.

In this sample, this clonotype turned up once. Its ends do not fully match the called genes, so a read error is possible. The chain links TRBV4-1 to TRBJ2-2, with a tentative D call TRBD2 (5 bases). This CDR3 contains 15 residues. CDR1 MGHRA and CDR2 YSYEKL come from the germline V gene. The CDR3 here is CASNQDWLNIGEPFF. The CDR3 DNA follows: TGTGCCAGCAACCAAGATTGGCTGAACATCGGGGAGCCGTTTTTT.

As for this clonotype: Germline and junction disagree at one end, which may indicate a read error. V gene TRBV11-2 combines with J gene TRBJ2-2; 8 nucleotides match TRBD1. The CDR3 loop spans 16 amino acids. CDR1 and CDR2 from the germline V gene are SGHAT and FQNNGV. CDR3 amino acids: CASSLGTGLNTVELFF. Here the CDR3 DNA reads TGTGCCAGCAGCCTCGGGACAGGATTAAACACCGTGGAGCTGTTTTTT. The variable domain in full, with the rest retrieved from reference TRBV11-2 and TRBJ2-2, is EAGVAQSPRYKIIEKRQSVAFWCNPISGHATLYWYQQILGQGPKLLIQFQNNGVVDDSQLPKDRFSAERLKGVDSTLKIQPAKLEDSAVYLCASSLGTGLNTVELFFGEGSRLTVL.

About this clonotype: Because the CDR3 is missing its conserved closing phenylalanine or tryptophan, this is likely a read error. The genes are TRBV12-3 or TRBV12-4 and TRBJ2-5, with D possibly being TRBD1 or TRBD2 (5 bases each). With 1 base removed from V and 9 bases from J, the gap between germline ends came to 15 bases. The CDR3 has 14 amino acids. CDR3 nucleotides: TGTGCCAGCAGTTTAGGACGGGGCCTAAACCCCCAGTACTCC. Translated: CASSLGRGLNPQYS.

As for this clonotype: One junction end disagrees with the germline gene, perhaps due to a read error. CDR3 nucleotide sequence: TGCAGTACCCGACGACAGGGGGGAAATGAGCATTTCTTC. Its translation is CSTRRQGGNEHFF. The chain employs TRBV20-1 and TRBJ2-1, with 9 bases aligning to TRBD1. The CDR3 contains 13 residues. CDR1 DFQATT and CDR2 SNEGSKA come from the germline V gene (reference sequence).

A note on this clonotype: A much bigger clone sits one base away, suggesting this may be a read error. The chain links TRBV4-2 to TRBJ1-6; D not certain. The germline CDR1 and CDR2 sequences are LGHNA and YNFKEQ. The CDR3 has 15 residues. The CDR3 nucleotides read TGTGCCAACAGCCAAGACTTAGATTTTAATTCACCCCTCCACTTT. It yields the protein CANSQDLDFNSPLHF.

Details on this clonotype: A much larger clonotype is one base distant, so this may be a read error. CDR3 amino acids: CASSVAGDEQYF. The CDR3 DNA reads TGTGCCAGCAGTGTAGCGGGGGACGAGCAGTACTTC. This chain uses TRBV6-1 with TRBJ2-7; 9 positions agree with TRBD2. V was pared by 4 bases and J by 5 bases, with 0 bases of the junction left unmatched. There are 12 residues in the CDR3. Germline CDR1 is MNHNS and CDR2 is SASEGT.

This clonotype occurred once. Mismatch with germline at one junction end may stem from a read error. This sequence joins TRBV11-2 and TRBJ2-3; D not resolved. This CDR3 has 13 amino acids. The germline V gene has CDR1 SGHAT and CDR2 FQNNGV. CDR3: CASSLGRADTQYF. CDR3 bases: TGTGCCAGTAGCTTAGGTAGGGCAGATACGCAGTATTTT.

On this clonotype itself: This sequence may be a read error, since a much larger clone differs from it by one base. The gene calls are TRBV12-3 or TRBV12-4 and TRBJ2-6, with D perhaps TRBD1 or TRBD2 (5 bases each). The CDR3 loop spans 14 amino acids. CDR3 sequence: CASSLRAGANVLIF. The CDR3 DNA reads TGTGCCAGCAGTTTACGGGCCGGGGCCAACGTCCTGATTTTC.

Worth noting for this clonotype: Mismatch with germline at one junction end may stem from a read error. The chain employs TRBV6-1 and TRBJ1-1; TRBD1 might be the D (6 bases). The CDR3 consists of 13 residues. Germline V CDR1 and CDR2: MNHNS, SASEGT. CDR3 loop: CAISQNRDIEAFF. In DNA, the CDR3 is TGTGCCATCAGTCAGAACAGGGACATTGAAGCTTTCTTT.

As to this clonotype: Germline and junction disagree at one end, which may indicate a read error. CDR3 loop: CASSSPIAERNSYNEQSF. DNA of the CDR3: TGTGCCAGCAGTTCCCCCATAGCTGAGAGGAACTCCTACAATGAGCAGTCCTTC. V and J are TRBV28 and TRBJ2-1; D uncertain. Germline CDR1 reads MDHEN; CDR2 reads SYDVKM. The CDR3 runs to 18 residues.

To note about this clonotype: Being one base from a much bigger clone, this may be a read error. V and J are TRBV29-1 and TRBJ1-1, with D unclear. V was shortened by 3 bases and J by 11 bases, with 13 bases between the two germline ends. Germline assignment: CDR1 SQVTM and CDR2 ANQGSEA. The CDR3 has 11 amino acids. The CDR3 sequence is CSVEDGGRAFF. CDR3 DNA: TGCAGCGTTGAGGACGGAGGCCGGGCTTTCTTT.

This clonotype was seen more than once but under ten times. V gene TRBV19 combines with J gene TRBJ2-2, with D perhaps TRBD1 (5 bases). CDR1 and CDR2 (germline): LNHDA, SQIVND (reference sequence). The CDR3 is made up of 17 amino acids. With 9 bases removed from V and 3 bases from J, the gap between germline ends came to 23 bases. For the CDR3, the DNA is TGTGCCAGCCAGAGAACCTTACCGAAGGGGTACACCGGGGAGCTGTTTTTT. Its protein product is CASQRTLPKGYTGELFF.

In its sample, this clonotype was seen many times. The gene calls are TRBV20-1 and TRBJ1-1; no reliable D call. The CDR3 contains 14 residues. Germline CDR1 and CDR2: DFQATT and SNEGSKA (reference sequence). Trimming left V 3 bases short and J 6 bases short, with 17 bases between. The CDR3 nucleotides read TGCAGTGCTAGCTGGACCCGGCCCGCCTCTGAAGCTTTCTTT. Its protein product is CSASWTRPASEAFF.

A note on this clonotype: This could be a read error, since a much larger clone is one nucleotide away. This chain joins TRBV12-3 or TRBV12-4 and TRBJ2-6; the D gene is possibly TRBD1 (5 bases). This CDR3 is built from 16 residues. CDR3 sequence: CASSSTWLAGAIVLTF. In DNA, the CDR3 is TGTGCCAGCAGTTCGACCTGGCTGGCTGGGGCCATCGTCCTGACTTTC.

Comments on this clonotype: A much larger clone lies one base from this, so it may be a read error. The J gene is TRBJ1-1, the V gene TRBV7-9, with a weak D call TRBD1 (5 bases). Germline CDR1 and CDR2: SEHNR and FQNEAQ (reference sequence). CDR3 length: 13 residues. The DNA for the CDR3 is TGTGTCAGCAGCTTAGCGCGACAGAGTGAAGCTTTCTTT. Protein product: CVSSLARQSEAFF.

In regard to this clonotype: A much larger clone differs by one base, so this may be a read error. The chain links TRBV20-1 to TRBJ2-4; tentatively, D is TRBD1 (6 bases). Germline CDR1 is DFQATT and CDR2 is SNEGSKA (reference sequence). CDR3 length equals 11 residues. CDR3 nucleotide sequence: TGCAGTACTAGAGAGGGGGACATTCAGTACTTC. This gives the protein CSTREGDIQYF.

As to this clonotype: A read error may produce the germline difference seen at one junction end. CDR3 in amino acids: CTSSHLTYDHYF. The CDR3 coding sequence is TGTACCAGCAGCCACCTAACCTACGATCACTACTTC. The chain is built from TRBV12-3 or TRBV12-4 and TRBJ2-7, with D hard to call. The CDR3 has 12 amino acids.

This clonotype was seen a few times. The chain carries TRBV30 and TRBJ2-3; D is tentatively TRBD1 or TRBD2 (6 bases each). Germline assignment: CDR1 GTSNPN and CDR2 SVGIG (reference sequence). The V end lost 5 bases, the J end lost 2 bases, and 14 bases lay between the germline ends. The CDR3 runs 14 residues. The CDR3 coding sequence is TGTGCCTGGGTGAAGGGGGGAAACACAGATACGCAGTATTTT. This codes for CAWVKGGNTDTQYF.

This clonotype was seen ten or more times. CDR3 DNA sequence: TGCAGTGCTAGAGAGGTCATCACTAATGAAAAACTGTTTTTT. As protein: CSAREVITNEKLFF. The V and J genes are TRBV20-1 and TRBJ1-4; D ambiguous. Deletions cut 0 bases from V and 2 bases from J, with 7 bases between. Per the germline V gene, CDR1 is DFQATT and CDR2 is SNEGSKA (reference sequence). This CDR3 contains 14 residues.

A few counts support this clonotype. V and J are TRBV11-2 and TRBJ1-1; unclear D gene. The CDR3 length is 13 residues. The germline CDR1 and CDR2 sequences are SGHAT and FQNNGV. V gave up 9 bases and J gave up 1 base, with 12 bases separating them. DNA for the CDR3: TGTGCCAGTTGCGCTACAGCGAACACTGAAGCTTTCTTT. Amino acids: CASCATANTEAFF.